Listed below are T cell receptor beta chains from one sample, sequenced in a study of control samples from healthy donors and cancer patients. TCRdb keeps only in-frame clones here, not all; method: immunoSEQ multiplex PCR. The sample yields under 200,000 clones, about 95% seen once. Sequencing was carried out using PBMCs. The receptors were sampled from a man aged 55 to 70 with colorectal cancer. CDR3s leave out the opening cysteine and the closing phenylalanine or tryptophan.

CDR3 protein: ASSDPGGETQY; V gene: TRBV10-1; J gene: TRBJ2-5
CDR3 protein: ASSLVGENEKLF; V gene: TRBV7-9; J gene: TRBJ1-4
CDR3 protein: ASSLTGGRTNEKLF; V gene: TRBV5-4; J gene: TRBJ1-4
CDR3 protein: ASSPDVNTEAF; V gene: TRBV6-6; J gene: TRBJ1-1
CDR3 protein: ASSEWVTSSGNTIY; V gene: TRBV6-1; J gene: TRBJ1-3
CDR3 protein: AWSSQGVPPLH; V gene: TRBV30; J gene: TRBJ1-6
CDR3 protein: SAWGANVLT; V gene: TRBV20-1; J gene: TRBJ2-6
CDR3 protein: ASSPGLLETQY; V gene: TRBV18; J gene: TRBJ2-5
CDR3 protein: ASSPATSGGQETQY; V gene: TRBV5-1; J gene: TRBJ2-5
CDR3 protein: ASGWTSGGAYEQY; V gene: TRBV2; J gene: TRBJ2-7
CDR3 protein: ASLRGAGELF; V gene: TRBV28; J gene: TRBJ2-2
CDR3 protein: ASGKRDIPGAQH; V gene: TRBV19; J gene: TRBJ1-5
CDR3 protein: ASSSHTDPYGYT; V gene: TRBV6-5; J gene: TRBJ1-2
CDR3 protein: ASSGTGKRETQY; V gene: TRBV28; J gene: TRBJ2-5
CDR3 protein: ASTADSLTSTDTQY; V gene: TRBV19; J gene: TRBJ2-3
CDR3 protein: ASRGVNEQF; V gene: TRBV19; J gene: TRBJ2-1
CDR3 protein: ASSPGRETHEQY; V gene: TRBV19; J gene: TRBJ2-7
CDR3 protein: ASSPGTGRTDTQY; V gene: TRBV28; J gene: TRBJ2-3
CDR3 protein: ASSLGGGSYEQY; V gene: TRBV7-2; J gene: TRBJ2-7
CDR3 protein: ASSYTGTAPEAF; V gene: TRBV6-6; J gene: TRBJ1-1
CDR3 protein: ASSLPGQGTNEKLF; V gene: TRBV18; J gene: TRBJ1-4
CDR3 protein: ASTRLRTSGGAVGETQY; V gene: TRBV27; J gene: TRBJ2-5
CDR3 protein: ASSEETGANYGYT; V gene: TRBV6-1; J gene: TRBJ1-2
CDR3 protein: ASSPTGRVSEAF; V gene: TRBV10-2; J gene: TRBJ1-1
CDR3 protein: AWSVGRIGNQPQH; V gene: TRBV30; J gene: TRBJ1-5
CDR3 protein: ASSLGGPNEQF; V gene: TRBV5-1; J gene: TRBJ2-1
CDR3 protein: ASSPDFNYGYT; V gene: TRBV27; J gene: TRBJ1-2
CDR3 protein: ASSPLGGNTEAF; V gene: TRBV3-1/TRBV3-2; J gene: TRBJ1-1